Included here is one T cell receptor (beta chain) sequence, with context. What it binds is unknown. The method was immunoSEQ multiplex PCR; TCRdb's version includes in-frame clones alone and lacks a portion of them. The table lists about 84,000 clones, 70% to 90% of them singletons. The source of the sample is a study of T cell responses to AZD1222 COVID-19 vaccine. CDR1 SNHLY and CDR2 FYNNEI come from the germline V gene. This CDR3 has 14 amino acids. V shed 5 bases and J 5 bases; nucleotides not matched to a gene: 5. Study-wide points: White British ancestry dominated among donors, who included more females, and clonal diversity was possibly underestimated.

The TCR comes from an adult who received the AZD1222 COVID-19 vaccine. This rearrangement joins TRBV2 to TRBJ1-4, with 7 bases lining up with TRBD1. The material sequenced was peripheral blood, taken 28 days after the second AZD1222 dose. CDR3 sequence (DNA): TGTGCCAGCAGTAAGGACAGGTTAAATGAAAAACTGTTTTTT. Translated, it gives CASSKDRLNEKLFF. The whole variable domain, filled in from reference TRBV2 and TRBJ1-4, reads EPEVTQTPSHQVTQMGQEVILRCVPISNHLYFYWYRQILGQKVEFLVSFYNNEISEKSEIFDDQFSVERPDGSNFTLKIRSTKLEDSAMYFCASSKDRLNEKLFFGSGTQLSVL.